Shown below are 18 T cell receptor beta chains from a single sample sequenced in a study of CD8 T cells in ankylosing spondylitis. Whole-study results and caveats: Characteristic, it appeared, of ankylosing spondylitis blood was a TCR beta motif of 7 or 8 highly homologous variants.

TCRdb reprocessed the 5' RACE reads with MiXCR, giving one entry per CDR3 protein. The sample has roughly 670,000 distinct CDR3 sequences, around 20% seen once; the top ten hold 15% to 20%. The antigens these receptors bind are not known. Specimen: blood, either unsorted or a sorted T cell fraction (not recorded which). All receptors derive from a male donor with ankylosing spondylitis.

This clonotype was seen at least ten times. The chain carries TRBV7-9 and TRBJ1-1; 10 bases align to TRBD1. CDR1 SEHNR and CDR2 FQNEAQ come from the germline V gene (reference sequence). J was trimmed by 4 bases and V by 6 bases; bases with no gene match: 11. The CDR3 sequence is 16 residues long. CDR3 bases: TGTGCCAGCAGTTACCGGACAGGGGGATTGGGCACTGAAGCTTTCTTT. As protein: CASSYRTGGLGTEAFF.

This clonotype has just a few counts. V usage is TRBV5-1 and J usage is TRBJ2-7; D might be TRBD1 or TRBD2, each matching 5 bases. V was shortened by 0 bases and J by 1 base, with 8 bases between the two germline ends. Germline assignment: CDR1 SGHRS and CDR2 YFSETQ. The CDR3 has 14 amino acids. The CDR3 coding sequence is TGCGCCAGCAGCTTGGTAGGGGAGTCCTACGAGCAGTACTTC. It translates to CASSLVGESYEQYF.

The chain combines TRBV6-1 with TRBJ2-2; D is unclear. In germline, CDR1 is MNHNS, CDR2 SASEGT. Trimming pared 6 bases from V and 1 base from J, leaving 12 bases between. The CDR3 runs to 15 residues. The CDR3 spells CASSPVWGNTGELFF. DNA for the CDR3: TGTGCCAGCAGCCCTGTCTGGGGGAACACCGGGGAGCTGTTTTTT.

This clonotype was observed at least ten times. The junction differs from germline at one of its ends, possibly a read error. The V call is TRBV18, the J call TRBJ2-2; tentative D call: TRBD2 (5 bases). This CDR3 comprises 13 residues. The V gene's germline CDR1 is KGHSH and CDR2 LQKENI. This chain's CDR3 is CASSRENTGELFF. The CDR3 coding sequence is TGCGCCAGCAGCCGGGAGAACACCGGGGAGCTGTTTTTT.

The chain links TRBV7-9 to TRBJ1-1; TRBD1 aligns across 9 bases. The V segment lost 4 bases and the J segment 5 bases; nucleotides outside the gene matches: 8. Germline V gives CDR1 SEHNR, CDR2 FQNEAQ (reference sequence). CDR3 length: 15 amino acids. The CDR3 is CASSSAGQGDTEAFF. For the CDR3, the DNA is TGTGCCAGCAGCTCCGCGGGACAGGGAGATACTGAAGCTTTCTTT.

This chain connects TRBV20-1 to TRBJ2-1; 10 bases are a match to TRBD2. CDR1 and CDR2 from the germline V gene are DFQATT and SNEGSKA (reference sequence). The CDR3 is 14 residues long. The trim removed 4 bases at V and 7 bases at J, leaving 7 bases unmatched. Here the CDR3 reads CSATGTSALNEQFF. The CDR3 bases are TGCAGTGCTACCGGGACTAGCGCCTTAAATGAGCAGTTCTTC.

The chain combines TRBV7-9 with TRBJ2-7; no reliable D call. Germline V gives CDR1 SEHNR, CDR2 FQNEAQ (reference sequence). The CDR3 contains 11 residues. V lost 6 bases, J lost 6 bases, and 9 bases lay in between. The CDR3 sequence is CASRANREQYF. The CDR3 bases are TGTGCCAGCAGGGCGAATCGCGAGCAGTACTTC.

The chain is built from TRBV5-1 and TRBJ2-7; TRBD1 aligns across 12 bases. Germline assignment: CDR1 SGHRS and CDR2 YFSETQ. CDR3 length: 14 amino acids. Trimming at V came to 4 bases and at J to 6 bases, leaving 5 bases not matched to a gene. This CDR3 reads CASSEGQGAGEQYF. Here the CDR3 DNA reads TGCGCCAGCAGCGAGGGACAGGGGGCAGGCGAGCAGTACTTC.

The gene calls are TRBV6-2 or TRBV6-3 and TRBJ1-5; D gene uncertain. The CDR3 is made up of 14 amino acids. Germline V lookup: CDR1 MNHEY, CDR2 SVGEGT. The V end was cut by 6 bases, the J end by 0 bases, with 9 bases between. CDR3 sequence: CASRLGSSNQPQHF. CDR3 nucleotides: TGTGCCAGCAGATTGGGGTCTAGCAATCAGCCCCAGCATTTT.

The chain employs TRBV10-3 and TRBJ1-2, with 10 bases fitting TRBD1. This CDR3 is 13 amino acids long. With 4 bases clipped from V and 8 bases from J, the junction kept 4 bases outside the gene matches. Germline V gene data show CDR1 as ENHRY and CDR2 as SYGVKD. The CDR3 spells CAISGQGARGYTF. CDR3 nucleotides: TGTGCCATCAGTGGACAGGGGGCTCGCGGCTACACCTTC.

This clonotype was seen only a few times. The chain links TRBV29-1 to TRBJ1-5; TRBD1 matches at 7 bases. Germline-derived CDR1 and CDR2 are SQVTM and ANQGSEA. V was clipped by 4 bases and J by 6 bases; unmatched bases: 6. The CDR3 runs to 13 residues. The CDR3: CSVGQGDRQPQHF. The DNA of the CDR3 is TGCAGCGTTGGTCAGGGGGATCGTCAGCCCCAGCATTTT.

J is TRBJ2-3 and V is TRBV6-1; D is uncertain. Germline V gene data show CDR1 as MNHNS and CDR2 as SASEGT. V lost 3 bases, J lost 0 bases, and 13 bases lay in between. The CDR3 sequence is 16 residues long. CDR3 loop: CASSDVLTLSTDTQYF. The CDR3 DNA sequence: TGTGCCAGCAGTGACGTACTCACGTTGAGCACAGATACGCAGTATTTT.

The rearrangement joins TRBV30 to TRBJ2-7; TRBD1 matches 7 bases. V shed 4 bases and J 9 bases; nucleotides not matched to a gene: 9. Germline CDR1 reads GTSNPN; CDR2 reads SVGIG (reference sequence). The CDR3 is made up of 12 amino acids. This CDR3 is CAWTTQGYGQYF. Here the CDR3 DNA reads TGTGCCTGGACCACACAGGGGTATGGGCAGTACTTC.

This clonotype has at least ten counts. V is TRBV20-1 and J is TRBJ1-1; D gene ambiguous. Trimming took 0 bases from V and 1 from J, leaving 12 bases between them. The CDR3 spans 15 residues. Germline CDR1 DFQATT, CDR2 SNEGSKA (reference sequence). CDR3 region: CSARDLDVWNTEAFF. The CDR3 DNA is TGCAGTGCTAGAGATCTAGATGTGTGGAACACTGAAGCTTTCTTT.

This clonotype was detected a few times. The rearrangement uses TRBV29-1 and TRBJ2-5; tentative D call: TRBD2 (6 bases). V was trimmed by 4 bases and J by 2 bases, leaving 11 bases between them. This CDR3 region has 13 residues. CDR1 is SQVTM and CDR2 is ANQGSEA in the germline V gene. The CDR3, as DNA: TGCAGCGTTGGGTGGGGAGGACAAGAGACCCAGTACTTC. It specifies CSVGWGGQETQYF.

This clonotype was counted only a few times. V gene TRBV9 combines with J gene TRBJ2-2, with 7 bases matching TRBD1. Germline V gene data show CDR1 as SGDLS and CDR2 as YYNGEE. The CDR3 contains 15 residues. J was trimmed by 5 bases and V by 3 bases; bases with no gene match: 7. DNA of the CDR3: TGTGCCAGCAGCGCCAGGGACAGCCCGACCGGGGAGCTGTTTTTT. It yields the protein CASSARDSPTGELFF.

This clonotype was detected only a few times. The rearrangement links TRBV11-3 to TRBJ1-2; tentatively, D is TRBD1 (5 bases). V was shortened by 7 bases and J by 7 bases, with 16 bases between the two germline ends. The germline gives CDR1 SGHNT, CDR2 YENEEA. The CDR3 is made up of 13 amino acids. The CDR3 spells CASTSGRVSGYTF. The CDR3 nucleotides are TGTGCCAGCACCTCAGGCAGGGTCTCTGGCTACACCTTC. Variable domain in full (rest from reference TRBV11-3 and TRBJ1-2): EAGVVQSPRYKIIEKKQPVAFWCNPISGHNTLYWYLQNLGQGPELLIRYENEEAVDDSQLPKDRFSAERLKGVDSTLKIQPAELGDSAVYLCASTSGRVSGYTFGSGTRLTVV.

This chain connects TRBV6-5 to TRBJ1-1, with D unresolved. The germline V gene encodes CDR1 MNHEY and CDR2 SVGAGI. CDR3 length: 14 residues. The germline V and J ends were trimmed by 0 bases and 0 bases, with 5 bases remaining between them. This CDR3 reads CASSYSAVNTEAFF. The CDR3, as DNA: TGTGCCAGCAGTTACTCGGCGGTGAACACTGAAGCTTTCTTT.